Listed here are 15 T cell receptor beta chains from one sample, sequenced in a study of vaccination and CD4 T cells after COVID-19. Sample treatment: approximately 9-day PBMC culture with coronavirus spike peptide pools or control peptides (ViraFEST assay). These CD4+ T cells came from an unexposed donor, sampled before the COVID-19 pandemic (2011-2018). These receptors have no known antigen. The Oncomine TCR Beta short-read assay was what sequenced the DNA obtained from cultured CD4+ T cells. A single record per CDR3 protein comes from TCRdb applying MiXCR to the PCR reads. The sample yields roughly 7,000 distinct CDR3 sequences, roughly 49% seen once. Sequenced sample: CD4+ T cells from blood, cultured in vitro. The receptor set was obtained from a human donor in good health.

This chain links TRBV20-1 with TRBJ1-3; D uncertain. Germline CDR1 DFQATT, CDR2 SNEGSKA (reference sequence). V dropped 5 bases and J dropped 2 bases, with 16 bases sitting between them. The CDR3 is 15 amino acids. CDR3 DNA sequence: TGCAGTGCTCACCCCGGAGCCGGGGCTGGAAACACCATATATTTT. Protein: CSAHPGAGAGNTIYF.

Of note for this clonotype: The junction and the germline gene differ at one end; a read error may be behind it. V gene TRBV27 combines with J gene TRBJ1-2; D not resolved. The CDR3 extends over 13 amino acids. Germline V gene lookup returns CDR1 MNHEY and CDR2 SMNVEV (reference sequence). The CDR3 loop reads CASRPPGGSGCTF. The CDR3 coding sequence is TGTGCCAGCAGACCCCCGGGTGGTTCTGGCTGCACCTTC.

The rearrangement joins TRBV6-1 to TRBJ2-7, with 9 bases that match TRBD1. After removal of 7 bases from V and 4 bases from J, the junction contained 11 bases not matched to a gene. The germline V gene has CDR1 MNHNS and CDR2 SASEGT. The CDR3 has 15 amino acids. The CDR3 is CASIKSRDRVYEQYF. CDR3 DNA: TGTGCCAGCATCAAATCCCGGGACAGGGTTTACGAGCAGTACTTC.

V gene TRBV6-5 combines with J gene TRBJ1-2; no clear D gene. Germline CDR1 and CDR2: MNHEY and SVGAGI. Trimming removed 2 bases from V and 3 bases from J, with 7 bases in between. The CDR3 sequence is 13 residues long. CDR3 loop: CASSYTRDYGYTF. For the CDR3, the DNA is TGTGCCAGCAGTTACACGAGGGACTATGGCTACACCTTC.

CDR3 coding DNA: TGTGCCAGCAGCTTACTGGATATTGAAAAGACTGAAGCTTTCTTT. Its translation is CASSLLDIEKTEAFF. The chain joins TRBV7-9 to TRBJ1-1, with D hard to call. Deletions cut 2 bases from V and 5 bases from J, with 15 bases between. This CDR3 is 15 amino acids long. CDR1 is SEHNR and CDR2 is FQNEAQ in the germline V gene (reference sequence).

This chain joins TRBV11-2 and TRBJ1-2; no reliable D call. Germline lookup yields CDR1 SGHAT and CDR2 FQNNGV. The CDR3 loop spans 11 amino acids. V was clipped by 4 bases and J by 8 bases, with 8 bases between them. The DNA of the CDR3 is TGTGCCAGCAGCTCCCCACGAGGCTACACCTTC. This gives the protein CASSSPRGYTF.

This chain connects TRBV5-1 to TRBJ2-5, with 8 bases aligning to TRBD2. The CDR3 covers 16 residues. CDR1 is SGHRS and CDR2 is YFSETQ in the germline V gene. With 1 base clipped from V and 1 base from J, the junction kept 6 bases outside the gene matches. The CDR3 DNA reads TGCGCCAGCAGCTTGCTAGCGGGTATACCCCAAGAGACCCAGTACTTC. Translated: CASSLLAGIPQETQYF.

The genes are TRBV6-1 and TRBJ2-2; TRBD1 might be the D (6 bases). Trimming shortened V by 4 bases and J by 1 base, and 7 bases separated the two germline ends. Germline V gene lookup returns CDR1 MNHNS and CDR2 SASEGT. CDR3 length equals 14 residues. The chain's CDR3 is CASSVTGNTGELFF. In DNA, the CDR3 is TGTGCCAGCAGTGTGACAGGGAACACCGGGGAGCTGTTTTTT.

This clonotype was observed a handful of times. This chain uses TRBV18 with TRBJ1-5; 8 nucleotides agree with TRBD1. V trimming: 4 bases; J trimming: 4 bases; junction bases outside the gene matches: 6. The CDR3 runs to 15 residues. Germline assignment: CDR1 KGHSH and CDR2 LQKENI. CDR3 DNA: TGTGCCAGCTCACGAACGGACAGGGCTAATCAGCCCCAGCATTTT. This encodes CASSRTDRANQPQHF.

The V and J genes are TRBV6-1 and TRBJ2-2, with 8 bases aligning to TRBD1. The V gene end was trimmed by 7 bases and the J gene end by 4 bases; junction bases not matched to a gene: 11. Germline lookup yields CDR1 MNHNS and CDR2 SASEGT. CDR3 length: 16 amino acids. Here the CDR3 reads CASTLQGEWSTGELFF. DNA of the CDR3: TGTGCCAGCACATTACAGGGGGAATGGAGCACCGGGGAGCTGTTTTTT.

The V gene is TRBV25-1, the J gene TRBJ2-2; D possibly corresponds to TRBD1 (6 bases). Per germline, CDR1 MGHDK and CDR2 SYGVNS. The CDR3 contains 15 residues. Trimming removed 8 bases from V and 0 bases from J, with 13 bases in between. This CDR3 reads CASEDSLANTGELFF. The CDR3 coding sequence is TGTGCCAGCGAGGACAGCCTAGCGAACACCGGGGAGCTGTTTTTT.

CDR3 sequence: CSVEHRDSSYEQYF. CDR3 DNA: TGCAGCGTTGAGCACCGGGACAGCTCCTACGAGCAGTACTTC. The V gene is TRBV29-1, the J gene TRBJ2-7; 7 bases match TRBD1. The CDR3 is made up of 14 amino acids. V was pared by 3 bases and J by 0 bases, with 5 bases of the junction left unmatched. The germline gives CDR1 SQVTM, CDR2 ANQGSEA.

The genes are TRBV11-1 and TRBJ1-6; D is undetermined. The germline V gene encodes CDR1 SGHAT and CDR2 FQDESV (reference sequence). This CDR3 spans 16 amino acids. V was cut by 4 bases and J by 5 bases, with 15 bases left in between. The CDR3, as DNA: TGTGCCAGCAGCTGGGAGGACCCGAGAAATAATTCACCCCTCCACTTT. The encoded protein is CASSWEDPRNNSPLHF.

In this sample, this clonotype turned up a few times. The gene calls are TRBV4-1 and TRBJ1-1; 8 bases match TRBD1. Germline V gene lookup returns CDR1 MGHRA and CDR2 YSYEKL. With V trimmed by 4 bases and J by 0 bases, 7 bases remained unmatched. This CDR3 is built from 16 residues. CDR3 region: CASSPGQGPMNTEAFF. For the CDR3, the DNA is TGCGCCAGCAGCCCAGGACAGGGTCCAATGAACACTGAAGCTTTCTTT.

V usage is TRBV20-1 and J usage is TRBJ1-2; 8 bases fit TRBD1. There are 13 residues in the CDR3. V was clipped by 3 bases and J by 4 bases; unmatched bases: 4. CDR1 is DFQATT, CDR2 SNEGSKA, per germline (reference sequence). This CDR3 is CSASPGGGYGYTF. CDR3 DNA: TGCAGTGCTAGCCCAGGGGGCGGCTATGGCTACACCTTC.